The following is a T cell receptor (beta chain) sequence with its context. Its antigen is not known. This entry comes from a study of cytomegalovirus exposure and HLA in healthy donors. Whole-study findings and limits: Reports showed the classifier diagnosing cytomegalovirus status with high specificity and sensitivity. As was reported, the HLA-A and HLA-B alleles of most subjects were accurately predicted from TCR beta sequences.

This CDR3 contains 15 residues. Trimming took off 3 bases at V and 0 bases at J, with 11 bases between the two ends. Germline CDR1 is KGHSH and CDR2 is LQKENI. PCR was performed using 60 Vbeta and 13 Jbeta primers. Authors' analysis steps: Per a later analysis, the number of unique TCR beta chains was about 80 million, of which some 10 million were shared. Using immunoSEQ multiplex PCR, the repertoire was profiled, and TCRdb retains in-frame clones only, with some absent. V, J and clone size reflect that table, while D and trimming were determined from the DNA. There are 100,000 to 150,000 clones in the sample, with roughly 1.6% held by the top ten.

The gene calls are TRBV18 and TRBJ1-1; TRBD1 is a possible D gene (6 bases). Specimen: PBMCs. This receptor was taken from a woman aged 40 to 50 in good health and CMV-seronegative. The CDR3 region is CASSPPGHMNTEAFF. The DNA of the CDR3 is TGTGCCAGCTCACCTCCGGGACACATGAACACTGAAGCTTTCTTT.